These 29 T cell receptor beta chains share one sample of origin, sequenced in a study of blood T cell repertoires in COVID-19. TCRdb's copy holds only in-frame clones and misses some; the assay was immunoSEQ multiplex PCR. The sample has 120,000 or so clones; 60% to 85% are singletons. Material for sequencing was peripheral blood. These TCRs come from a man in his 70s with acute or convalescent COVID-19.

CDR3 loop: CASSLQGAVKAEQFF. In nucleotides, the CDR3 is TGTGCCAGCTCACTACAGGGGGCTGTAAAGGCTGAGCAGTTCTTC. The rearrangement joins TRBV18 to TRBJ2-1, with 9 bases matching TRBD1. The V segment lost 4 bases and the J segment 9 bases; nucleotides outside the gene matches: 10. CDR1 is KGHSH and CDR2 is LQKENI in the germline V gene. The CDR3 runs to 15 residues. The complete variable domain, with remaining parts taken from reference TRBV18 and TRBJ2-1, reads NAGVMQNPRHLVRRRGQEARLRCSPMKGHSHVYWYRQLPEEGLKFMVYLQKENIIDESGMPKERFSAEFPKEGPSILRIQQVVRGDSAAYFCASSLQGAVKAEQFFGPGTRLTVL.

The chain couples TRBV7-2 to TRBJ2-4; possibly TRBD1 for D (5 bases). Germline assignment: CDR1 SGHTA and CDR2 FQGNSA. Between the trimmed V and J ends, which lost 5 bases and 6 bases, there was a span of 14 bases. This CDR3 is 14 amino acids long. The CDR3 protein is CASSPQGSLNIQYF. CDR3 coding DNA: TGTGCCAGCAGCCCCCAGGGAAGTTTAAACATTCAGTACTTC. Full variable domain (outside the CDR3, taken from reference TRBV7-2 and TRBJ2-4): GAGVSQSPSNKVTEKGKDVELRCDPISGHTALYWYRQSLGQGLEFLIYFQGNSAPDKSGLPSDRFSAERTGGSVSTLTIQRTQQEDSAVYLCASSPQGSLNIQYFGAGTRLSVL.

CDR3 amino acids: CASSLDLAVGYGYTF. The CDR3 region has the DNA TGTGCCAGCAGCTTGGATTTGGCGGTTGGTTATGGCTACACCTTC. The rearrangement uses TRBV5-5 and TRBJ1-2; D ambiguous. CDR3 size: 15 residues. The V gene's germline CDR1 is SGHKS and CDR2 YYEKEE (reference sequence). V was trimmed by 0 bases and J by 5 bases, leaving 14 bases between them.

This clone has just one count. The chain carries TRBV6-1 and TRBJ1-5, with D possibly being TRBD1 (5 bases). The CDR3 contains 15 residues. V dropped 2 bases and J dropped 6 bases, with 14 bases sitting between them. The germline CDR1 and CDR2 sequences are MNHNS and SASEGT. CDR3 sequence: CASSEYIGVGQPQHF. CDR3 coding DNA: TGTGCCAGCAGTGAATACATAGGGGTCGGTCAGCCCCAGCATTTT.

In this sample, this clone turned up once. V is TRBV7-2 and J is TRBJ1-1; D is unclear. The CDR3 loop spans 13 amino acids. Germline loops: CDR1 SGHTA, CDR2 FQGNSA. V shed 5 bases and J shed 2 bases, with 9 bases lying between them. The CDR3 coding sequence is TGTGCCAGCAGCGGGAGGGTAAACACTGAAGCTTTCTTT. Its translation is CASSGRVNTEAFF.

This chain joins TRBV5-1 and TRBJ1-1; 9 nucleotides align to TRBD1. The junction had 15 bases not matched to a gene; V was cut back by 0 bases and J by 0 bases. The CDR3 has 20 residues. Germline V CDR1 and CDR2: SGHRS, YFSETQ. The chain's CDR3 is CASSLGTGVRGTLMNTEAFF. The CDR3 nucleotides are TGCGCCAGCAGCTTGGGGACAGGGGTGAGGGGGACCCTTATGAACACTGAAGCTTTCTTT.

The V gene is TRBV4-3, the J gene TRBJ1-6; 10 bases line up with TRBD1. The length of the CDR3 is 15 residues. Per germline, CDR1 LGHNA and CDR2 YSLEER. J gave up 10 bases and V 4 bases, and 7 bases lay outside the gene matches. CDR3 in amino acids: CASSLRQGALSPLHF. In DNA form, the CDR3 reads TGCGCCAGCAGCCTTCGACAGGGGGCGTTATCACCCCTCCACTTT.

The chain combines TRBV19 with TRBJ1-5; 7 bases map to TRBD1. This CDR3 is 12 amino acids long. CDR1 is LNHDA, CDR2 SQIVND, per germline (reference sequence). J was trimmed by 9 bases and V by 10 bases; bases with no gene match: 9. CDR3 amino acids: CATMEGAGPQHF. In DNA form, the CDR3 reads TGTGCCACTATGGAGGGGGCCGGGCCCCAGCATTTT. Variable domain in full (rest from reference TRBV19 and TRBJ1-5): DGGITQSPKYLFRKEGQNVTLSCEQNLNHDAMYWYRQDPGQGLRLIYYSQIVNDFQKGDIAEGYSVSREKKESFPLTVTSAQKNPTAFYLCATMEGAGPQHFGDGTRLSIL.

The rearrangement uses TRBV10-3 and TRBJ2-3; D ambiguous. Trimming shortened V by 4 bases and J by 3 bases, and 8 bases separated the two germline ends. The CDR3 runs to 13 residues. CDR1 and CDR2 (germline): ENHRY, SYGVKD. The CDR3 nucleotides read TGTGCCATCAGTGCTCGCGAGACAGATACGCAGTATTTT. Amino acid sequence: CAISARETDTQYF.

The genes are TRBV7-2 and TRBJ2-5, with TRBD1 as a possible D gene (6 bases). Trimming cost V 3 bases and J 4 bases, with 21 bases left between them. CDR1 and CDR2 (germline): SGHTA, FQGNSA. CDR3 length: 17 amino acids. The CDR3 DNA is TGTGCCAGCAGCTTGTGGCCCGCGAGGGAAGGGGGAGAGACCCAGTACTTC. As protein: CASSLWPAREGGETQYF.

The CDR3 coding sequence is TGTGCCAGCAGCTTACCATGGGCAGTAGAGACCCAGTACTTC. It translates to CASSLPWAVETQYF. The chain links TRBV7-9 to TRBJ2-5; unclear D gene. Germline V lookup: CDR1 SEHNR, CDR2 FQNEAQ (reference sequence). The CDR3 spans 14 residues. The V and J ends lost 2 bases and 4 bases respectively, with 11 bases between them.

The gene calls are TRBV2 and TRBJ2-7, with TRBD1 as a possible D gene (6 bases). Trimming pared 2 bases from V and 1 base from J, leaving 15 bases between. The CDR3 is 16 amino acids. The germline gives CDR1 SNHLY, CDR2 FYNNEI. CDR3: CASSELDRRTSYEQYF. In DNA form, the CDR3 reads TGTGCCAGCAGTGAACTGGACAGAAGAACTTCCTACGAGCAGTACTTC.

There are a few counts of this clone. V is TRBV12-5 and J is TRBJ2-2; TRBD1 might be the D (6 bases). Trimming stripped 1 base from V and 5 bases from J, with 20 bases between. The CDR3 is 18 residues long. Germline-derived CDR1 and CDR2 are LGHNT and FRNRAP. The CDR3 loop reads CASGLGPRWGLDTGELFF. CDR3 in DNA: TGTGCTAGTGGTTTGGGCCCAAGGTGGGGGCTCGATACCGGGGAGCTGTTTTTT.

The genes are TRBV6-6 and TRBJ1-2, with D tentatively TRBD1 (5 bases). V lost 3 bases to trimming and J lost 2 bases, with 16 bases between them. The CDR3 runs to 16 residues. The germline V gene encodes CDR1 MNHNY and CDR2 SVGAGI (reference sequence). CDR3 residues: CASSYPPSRQNYGYTF. The CDR3 region has the DNA TGTGCCAGCAGTTATCCTCCATCCCGACAGAACTATGGCTACACCTTC.

The V and J genes are TRBV7-2 and TRBJ1-2; D possibly corresponds to TRBD1 (5 bases). The CDR3 extends over 13 amino acids. Germline V gene data show CDR1 as SGHTA and CDR2 as FQGNSA. Trimming removed 5 bases from V and 2 bases from J, with 9 bases in between. The CDR3 loop is CASSVSGNYGYTF. The CDR3 DNA follows: TGTGCCAGCAGCGTGTCAGGGAACTATGGCTACACCTTC.

V and J are TRBV7-2 and TRBJ2-7; weak D call: TRBD1 (6 bases). The CDR3 loop spans 14 amino acids. The ends were cut back, 1 base at V and 4 bases at J, with 11 bases in the middle. In germline, CDR1 is SGHTA, CDR2 FQGNSA. CDR3: CASSLGAQGYEQYF. CDR3 in DNA: TGTGCCAGCAGCTTAGGGGCCCAGGGGTACGAGCAGTACTTC. The whole variable domain, remainder taken from reference TRBV7-2 and TRBJ2-7, is GAGVSQSPSNKVTEKGKDVELRCDPISGHTALYWYRQSLGQGLEFLIYFQGNSAPDKSGLPSDRFSAERTGGSVSTLTIQRTQQEDSAVYLCASSLGAQGYEQYFGPGTRLTVT.

The chain employs TRBV5-1 and TRBJ1-1; unclear D gene. The ends were cut back, 0 bases at V and 0 bases at J, with 6 bases in the middle. There are 14 residues in the CDR3. Germline CDR1 reads SGHRS; CDR2 reads YFSETQ. The CDR3 protein is CASSLDGVNTEAFF. The CDR3 DNA sequence: TGCGCCAGCAGCTTGGACGGGGTGAACACTGAAGCTTTCTTT.

The chain employs TRBV5-1 and TRBJ1-1; 8 bases match TRBD1. Looked up from germline, CDR1 is SGHRS and CDR2 is YFSETQ. This CDR3 has 16 amino acids. V lost 3 bases, J lost 2 bases, and 9 bases stayed unmatched. CDR3 sequence (DNA): TGCGCCAGCAGCTCGGGGACCGGGACAGGCAACACTGAAGCTTTCTTT. Its translation is CASSSGTGTGNTEAFF.

The chain uses TRBV6-2 or TRBV6-3 and TRBJ2-1; 11 bases are shared with TRBD2. The germline V gene has CDR1 MNHEY and CDR2 SVGEGT. The CDR3 runs to 18 residues. The V gene end was trimmed by 3 bases and the J gene end by 2 bases; junction bases not matched to a gene: 9. This CDR3 reads CASSYVLLAGGTYNEQFF. As DNA, the CDR3 is TGTGCCAGCAGTTATGTCTTGCTAGCGGGGGGAACCTACAATGAGCAGTTCTTC.

Only one count was recorded for this clone. The chain links TRBV5-1 to TRBJ2-1, with 14 bases that match TRBD2. V lost 4 bases, J lost 10 bases, and 4 bases stayed unmatched. Per germline, CDR1 SGHRS and CDR2 YFSETQ. The CDR3 contains 14 residues. CDR3: CASSLWTSGGEQFF. The DNA of the CDR3 is TGCGCCAGCAGCCTATGGACTAGCGGGGGGGAGCAGTTCTTC.

This chain uses TRBV6-5 with TRBJ1-1; 7 bases are a match to TRBD1. Germline CDR1 MNHEY, CDR2 SVGAGI. Unmatched junction bases numbered 6, after V lost 7 bases and J lost 1 base. CDR3 length: 14 residues. The CDR3 spells CASTTRTGNTEAFF. DNA of the CDR3: TGTGCCAGCACCACCAGGACAGGGAACACTGAAGCTTTCTTT.

The CDR3 coding sequence is TGTGCCAGTAGTACCACAGGGACTGAAAAACTGTTTTTT. Translation gives CASSTTGTEKLFF. J is TRBJ1-4 and V is TRBV19; perhaps TRBD1 as D (6 bases). Per the germline V gene, CDR1 is LNHDA and CDR2 is SQIVND (reference sequence). The CDR3 is made up of 13 amino acids. V lost 4 bases and J 7 bases, leaving 10 bases between the germline ends.

The chain joins TRBV5-1 to TRBJ2-1; TRBD2 matches at 11 bases. The CDR3 is made up of 15 amino acids. CDR1 SGHRS and CDR2 YFSETQ come from the germline V gene. The V and J ends lost 4 bases and 6 bases, in that order; junction bases with no gene match: 6. The CDR3 loop reads CASSPTTSGVNEQFF. In nucleotides, the CDR3 is TGCGCCAGCAGCCCAACGACTAGCGGGGTCAATGAGCAGTTCTTC.

V and J are TRBV5-3 and TRBJ2-7, with 13 bases fitting TRBD2. TRBV5-3 is given ORF status, its function remaining uncertain. The CDR3 loop spans 14 amino acids. The J segment lost 7 bases and the V segment lost 0 bases, leaving 1 base of the junction unmatched. In nucleotides, the CDR3 is TGTGCCAGAAGCTTGGGACTAGCGGGGGGTGAGCAGTACTTC. The encoded protein is CARSLGLAGGEQYF.

The genes are TRBV6-5 and TRBJ1-2; D call uncertain. Germline V gene data show CDR1 as MNHEY and CDR2 as SVGAGI. The germline V and J ends were trimmed by 5 bases and 3 bases, with 16 bases remaining between them. The CDR3 is made up of 15 amino acids. This CDR3 reads CASSPGLLPDYGYTF. The CDR3 region has the DNA TGTGCCAGCAGTCCCGGACTCCTTCCCGACTATGGCTACACCTTC.

The chain uses TRBV6-5 and TRBJ2-3; TRBD1 agrees at 11 bases. The germline V gene has CDR1 MNHEY and CDR2 SVGAGI. The CDR3 sequence is 16 residues long. V was clipped by 4 bases and J by 4 bases; unmatched bases: 7. CDR3 amino acids: CASSSGTGGFADTQYF. Written as DNA, the CDR3 is TGTGCCAGCAGTTCCGGGACAGGGGGTTTTGCAGATACGCAGTATTTT.

The chain is built from TRBV18 and TRBJ1-2; 8 nucleotides line up with TRBD1. The V gene's germline CDR1 is KGHSH and CDR2 LQKENI. V shed 5 bases and J 6 bases; nucleotides not matched to a gene: 2. This CDR3 contains 12 residues. DNA for the CDR3: TGTGCCAGCTCATCGACAGGGGATGGCTACACCTTC. Its translation: CASSSTGDGYTF.

This sequence joins TRBV9 and TRBJ2-1; TRBD2 matches at 9 bases. The CDR3 loop spans 15 amino acids. The V and J ends lost 0 bases and 9 bases, in that order; junction bases with no gene match: 7. The germline V gene has CDR1 SGDLS and CDR2 YYNGEE. The CDR3 here is CASSVGPSGAGEQFF. The CDR3 nucleotides read TGTGCCAGCAGCGTAGGGCCTAGCGGGGCTGGTGAGCAGTTCTTC.

A single count supports this clone. The chain has TRBV4-3 and TRBJ1-1; no clear D. The CDR3 is 15 residues long. CDR1 LGHNA and CDR2 YSLEER come from the germline V gene. The V end was cut by 5 bases, the J end by 0 bases, with 13 bases between. The CDR3 spells CASSSHRAVNTEAFF. CDR3 coding DNA: TGCGCCAGCAGCAGCCACCGAGCGGTGAACACTGAAGCTTTCTTT.